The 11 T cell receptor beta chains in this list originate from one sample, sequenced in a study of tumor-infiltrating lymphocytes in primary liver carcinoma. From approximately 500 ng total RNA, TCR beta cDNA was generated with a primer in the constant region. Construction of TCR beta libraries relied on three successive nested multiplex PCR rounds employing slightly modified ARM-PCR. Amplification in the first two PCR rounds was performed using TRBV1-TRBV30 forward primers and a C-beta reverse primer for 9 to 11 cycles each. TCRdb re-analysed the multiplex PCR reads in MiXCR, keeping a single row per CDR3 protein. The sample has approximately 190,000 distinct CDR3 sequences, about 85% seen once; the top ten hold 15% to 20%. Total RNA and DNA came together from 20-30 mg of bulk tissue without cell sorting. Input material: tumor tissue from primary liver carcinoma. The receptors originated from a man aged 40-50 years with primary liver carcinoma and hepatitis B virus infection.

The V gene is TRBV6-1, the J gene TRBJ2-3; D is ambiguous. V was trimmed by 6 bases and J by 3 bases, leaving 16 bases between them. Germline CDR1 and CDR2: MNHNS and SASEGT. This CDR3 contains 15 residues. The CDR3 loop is CASRVKGQDTDTQYF. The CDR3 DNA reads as TGTGCCAGCAGAGTTAAGGGCCAGGATACAGATACGCAGTATTTT.

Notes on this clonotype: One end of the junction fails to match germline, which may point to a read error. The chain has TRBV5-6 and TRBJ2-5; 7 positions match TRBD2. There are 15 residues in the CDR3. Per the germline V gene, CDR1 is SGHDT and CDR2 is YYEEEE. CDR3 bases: TGTGCCTGCAGCCCCAAGGGGATGGGAGGGGAGACCCAGAACTTC. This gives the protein CACSPKGMGGETQNF.

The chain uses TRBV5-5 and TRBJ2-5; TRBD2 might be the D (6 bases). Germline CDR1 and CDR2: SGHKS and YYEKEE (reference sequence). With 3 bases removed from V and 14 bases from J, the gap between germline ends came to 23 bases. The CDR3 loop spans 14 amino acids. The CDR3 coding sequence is TGTGCCAGCAGCTCGAAGACTAGGGGAGAGAGGCAATACTTC. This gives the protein CASSSKTRGERQYF.

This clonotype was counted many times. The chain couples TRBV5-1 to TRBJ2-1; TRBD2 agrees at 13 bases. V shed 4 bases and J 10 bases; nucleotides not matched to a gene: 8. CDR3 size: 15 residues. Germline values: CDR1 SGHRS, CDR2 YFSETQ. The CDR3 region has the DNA TGCGCCAGCAGCCTAAGACTAGCGGGAGGAGGAGAGCAGTTCTTC. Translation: CASSLRLAGGGEQFF.

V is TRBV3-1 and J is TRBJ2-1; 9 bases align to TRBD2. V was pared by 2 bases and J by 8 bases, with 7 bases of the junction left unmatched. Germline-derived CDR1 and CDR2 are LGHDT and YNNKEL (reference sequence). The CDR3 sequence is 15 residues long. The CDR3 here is CASSQIGGRVDEQFF. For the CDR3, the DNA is TGTGCCAGCAGCCAAATTGGCGGGAGGGTGGATGAGCAGTTCTTC.

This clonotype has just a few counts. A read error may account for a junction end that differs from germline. This CDR3 is CATSPLGTNTGELFF. The CDR3 region has the DNA TGTGCCACCAGTCCTTTAGGGACGAACACCGGGGAGCTATTTTTT. The rearrangement joins TRBV24-1 to TRBJ2-2; D is tentatively TRBD1 or TRBD2 (5 bases each). The CDR3 has 15 amino acids. Germline lookup yields CDR1 KGHDR and CDR2 SFDVKD.

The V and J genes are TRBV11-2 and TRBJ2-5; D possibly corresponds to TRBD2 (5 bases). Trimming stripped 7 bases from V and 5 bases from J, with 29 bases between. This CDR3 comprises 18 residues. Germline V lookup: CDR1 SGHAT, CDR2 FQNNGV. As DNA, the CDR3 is TGTGCCAGCAACCCTAGCTCAATCAAGGGTACTGTGCGGGAGACCCAGTACTTC. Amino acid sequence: CASNPSSIKGTVRETQYF.

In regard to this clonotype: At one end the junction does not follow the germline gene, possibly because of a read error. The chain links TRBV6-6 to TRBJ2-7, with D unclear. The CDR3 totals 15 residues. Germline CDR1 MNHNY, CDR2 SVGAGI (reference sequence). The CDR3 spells CASIGYRDYSYEQNF. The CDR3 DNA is TGTGCCAGCATTGGGTACAGAGATTACTCATACGAGCAGAACTTC.

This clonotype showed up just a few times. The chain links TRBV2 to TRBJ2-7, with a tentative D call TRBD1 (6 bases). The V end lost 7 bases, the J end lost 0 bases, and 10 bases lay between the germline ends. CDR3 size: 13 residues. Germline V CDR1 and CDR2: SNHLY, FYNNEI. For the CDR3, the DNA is TGTGCCAGCATCCCGGACAGCTCCTACGAGCAGTACTTC. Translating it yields CASIPDSSYEQYF.

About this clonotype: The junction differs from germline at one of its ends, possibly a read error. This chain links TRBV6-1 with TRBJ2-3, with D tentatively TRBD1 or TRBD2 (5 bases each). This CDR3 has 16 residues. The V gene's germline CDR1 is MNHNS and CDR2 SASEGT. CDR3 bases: TGTGCCAGCAGTGCAATAGGAGGACACTACACAGATACGCAATATTTT. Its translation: CASSAIGGHYTDTQYF.

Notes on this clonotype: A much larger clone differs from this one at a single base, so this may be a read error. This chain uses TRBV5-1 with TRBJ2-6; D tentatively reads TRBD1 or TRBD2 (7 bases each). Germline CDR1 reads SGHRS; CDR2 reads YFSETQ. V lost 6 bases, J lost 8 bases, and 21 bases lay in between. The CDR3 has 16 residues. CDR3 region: CASNPLAGGGTNVLTF. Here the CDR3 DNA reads TGCGCCAGCAACCCCCTTGCAGGGGGGGGGACCAACGTCCTGACTTTC.